The rows below give T cell receptor beta chains drawn from one sample of a study of early T cells in non-severe SARS-CoV-2 infection. TCRdb fed the 5' RACE reads into MiXCR, producing one record per CDR3 protein. This sample has fewer than 130,000 distinct CDR3 sequences, with 10% to 15% found just once. Sequenced material: whole blood, taken at baseline. Receptors were obtained from an adult who was a healthcare worker with PCR-confirmed SARS-CoV-2 infection or an uninfected control (not recorded which). Both conserved end residues are part of each CDR3. The order of the fields is D gene, V gene, J gene, clone size, CDR3 protein, CDR3 DNA. A D gene is named only where the DNA matches it firmly. For some rows the clone size is stated as once, few or many, or as a class when expanded; others skip it.

>-|TRBV4-1|TRBJ2-3|-
CASSHHTDTQYF
TGCGCCAGCAGCCATCACACAGATACGCAGTATTTT
>-|TRBV5-1|TRBJ2-1|many
CASSLGTDSYNEQFF
TGCGCCAGCAGCTTGGGCACTGACTCCTACAATGAGCAGTTCTTC
>-|TRBV2|TRBJ2-2|-
CASRDRTYDGELFF
TGTGCCAGCAGAGACAGAACCTACGACGGGGAGCTGTTTTTT
>-|TRBV30|TRBJ1-2|many
CAFNRNYGYTF
TGTGCCTTTAACAGGAATTATGGCTACACCTTC
>TRBD2|TRBV29-1|TRBJ2-1|-
CSATAFNGRGDEQFF
TGCAGCGCTACCGCTTTTAACGGGAGGGGCGATGAGCAGTTCTTC
>-|TRBV20-1|TRBJ1-2|-
CSASGGGPHNYGYTF
TGCAGTGCTAGCGGGGGGGGCCCCCACAACTATGGCTACACCTTC
>-|TRBV11-2|TRBJ1-1|few
CASSLSGSLNTEAFF
TGTGCCAGCAGCTTATCAGGGTCCCTGAACACTGAAGCTTTCTTT
>-|TRBV27|TRBJ2-7|many
CASSPGGEQYF
TGTGCCAGCAGCCCCGGGGGCGAGCAGTACTTC
>TRBD2|TRBV12-5|TRBJ2-3|few
CASGLVLLAGGDTQYF
TGTGCTAGTGGTTTGGTACTACTAGCGGGGGGAGATACGCAGTATTTT
>TRBD1|TRBV7-2|TRBJ2-1|few
CASSRGQVIYNEQFF
TGTGCCAGCAGCCGGGGACAGGTTATCTACAATGAGCAGTTCTTC
>-|TRBV20-1|TRBJ2-3|-
CSARRGGSSPDTQYF
TGCAGTGCTAGAAGGGGTGGGAGTTCTCCAGATACGCAGTATTTT
>TRBD1|TRBV5-1|TRBJ2-3|-
CASSPGRTGQAADTQYF
TGCGCCAGCAGCCCCGGGCGGACAGGGCAAGCCGCAGATACGCAGTATTTT
>-|TRBV20-1|TRBJ2-3|few
CSARDQYSVSSTDTQYF
TGCAGTGCTAGAGACCAATATAGCGTTTCCAGCACAGATACGCAGTATTTT
>TRBD2|TRBV5-1|TRBJ2-3|-
CASSWRSGDTDTQYF
TGCGCCAGCAGCTGGCGGAGCGGGGACACAGATACGCAGTATTTT
>-|TRBV6-6|TRBJ1-5|many
CASSSLDGQGGQPQHF
TGTGCCAGCAGTTCCCTCGATGGCCAGGGCGGTCAGCCCCAGCATTTT
>-|TRBV30|TRBJ2-1|-
CAWRGYNEQFF
TGTGCCTGGAGGGGCTACAATGAGCAGTTCTTC
>TRBD2|TRBV20-1|TRBJ2-4|few
CSAIDARGGNIQYF
TGCAGTGCTATAGACGCGCGGGGGGGCAACATTCAGTACTTC
>TRBD1|TRBV10-2|TRBJ1-4|many
CASSNVWDSATNEKLFF
TGCGCCAGCAGTAATGTGTGGGACAGTGCAACTAATGAAAAACTGTTTTTT
>TRBD1|TRBV5-4|TRBJ2-1|-
CASSLGDRNSYNEQFF
TGTGCCAGCAGCTTGGGGGACAGAAACTCCTACAATGAGCAGTTCTTC
>-|TRBV12-3/TRBV12-4|TRBJ2-5|few
CASSLEAGQETQYF
TGTGCCAGCAGTTTGGAGGCGGGTCAAGAGACCCAGTACTTC
>TRBD2|TRBV27|TRBJ2-3|-
CASSPGGAVDTQYF
TGTGCCAGCAGCCCCGGGGGGGCTGTGGATACGCAGTATTTT
>-|TRBV6-5|TRBJ1-5|few
CASSRGFNQPQHF
TGTGCCAGCAGTCGGGGGTTCAATCAGCCCCAGCATTTT
>-|TRBV12-5|TRBJ2-7|few
CASGRRAGEQYF
TGTGCTAGTGGTCGCAGGGCGGGCGAGCAGTACTTC
>-|TRBV6-2/TRBV6-3|TRBJ2-5|-
CASRVMGAEETQYF
TGTGCCAGCAGGGTCATGGGGGCGGAAGAGACCCAGTACTTC
>TRBD1|TRBV20-1|TRBJ1-6|many
CSAISMYHTGASNSPLHF
TGCAGTGCTATATCCATGTACCATACAGGGGCTAGTAATTCACCCCTCCACTTT
>-|TRBV14|TRBJ2-5|many
CASSQAPGLFQETQYF
TGTGCCAGCAGCCAAGCGCCAGGCCTATTCCAAGAGACCCAGTACTTC
>TRBD1|TRBV9|TRBJ2-6|-
CASSGALDRSLLSGANVLTF
TGTGCCAGCAGCGGCGCTCTGGACAGGTCCCTTCTCTCTGGGGCCAACGTCCTGACTTTC
>-|TRBV29-1|TRBJ1-1|-
CSYGMGPNTEAFF
TGCAGCTATGGGATGGGCCCCAACACTGAAGCTTTCTTT
>-|TRBV3-1|TRBJ1-1|few
CASTAGPTEAFF
TGTGCCAGCACCGCGGGGCCGACTGAAGCTTTCTTT
>TRBD1|TRBV12-3/TRBV12-4|TRBJ1-5|many
CASTLGQGNQPQHF
TGTGCCAGCACCCTGGGACAGGGGAATCAGCCCCAGCATTTT
>TRBD2|TRBV7-3|TRBJ2-2|many
CASSPPGLAGGKTGELFF
TGTGCCAGCAGCCCTCCGGGACTAGCGGGGGGCAAGACCGGGGAGCTGTTTTTT
>-|TRBV30|TRBJ1-2|few
CAWRPQPGRANYGYTF
TGTGCCTGGAGGCCCCAACCCGGGCGGGCAAACTATGGCTACACCTTC
>TRBD2|TRBV7-3|TRBJ2-3|few
CASSERLASGKDTQYF
TGTGCCAGCAGCGAGAGGCTGGCCAGCGGGAAAGATACGCAGTATTTT
>-|TRBV12-3/TRBV12-4|TRBJ2-7|few
CASIKGPGSYEQYF
TGTGCCAGCATCAAAGGCCCAGGGTCCTACGAGCAGTACTTC
>-|TRBV2|TRBJ1-5|few
CASSIRSNQPQHF
TGTGCCAGCAGCATCCGTAGCAATCAGCCCCAGCATTTT
>-|TRBV6-4|TRBJ2-3|many
CASSVEITDTQYF
TGTGCCAGCAGTGTGGAGATCACAGATACGCAGTATTTT
>TRBD1|TRBV9|TRBJ1-2|few
CASSVEEDRAFGYTF
TGTGCCAGCAGCGTCGAAGAGGACAGGGCATTTGGCTACACCTTC
>-|TRBV5-1|TRBJ1-1|many
CASSQGTPQAFF
TGCGCCAGCAGCCAGGGGACGCCACAAGCTTTCTTT
>-|TRBV20-1|TRBJ2-2|many
CSARFSLNTGELFF
TGCAGTGCTAGATTCTCCTTGAATACCGGGGAGCTGTTTTTT
>-|TRBV19|TRBJ1-2|-
CASSPIQGPNYGYTF
TGTGCCAGTAGTCCCATCCAAGGACCTAACTATGGCTACACCTTC
>-|TRBV19|TRBJ2-7|few
CASSIGHEQYF
TGTGCCAGTAGTATAGGACACGAGCAGTACTTC
>-|TRBV28|TRBJ1-3|few
CASSLTLGGASGNTIYF
TGTGCCAGCAGTCTAACCCTGGGCGGCGCCTCTGGAAACACCATATATTTT
>-|TRBV12-3/TRBV12-4|TRBJ2-4|few
CASSFRGDSKNIQYF
TGTGCCAGCAGCTTTCGGGGGGACAGCAAAAACATTCAGTACTTC
>-|TRBV10-3|TRBJ1-2|many
CAISETEGNGYTF
TGTGCCATCAGTGAAACGGAGGGGAATGGCTACACCTTC
>TRBD1|TRBV6-5|TRBJ2-7|few
CASSYTGGHEQYF
TGTGCCAGCAGTTACACAGGGGGCCACGAGCAGTACTTC
>-|TRBV2|TRBJ2-2|many
CASRVLLGNTGELFF
TGTGCCAGCAGAGTGTTACTGGGGAACACCGGGGAGCTGTTTTTT
>TRBD1|TRBV7-8|TRBJ2-3|few
CASSTETGPPTDTQYF
TGTGCCAGCAGCACCGAGACAGGGCCACCCACAGATACGCAGTATTTT
>-|TRBV12-3/TRBV12-4|TRBJ1-2|many
CASRQAFGYTF
TGTGCCAGCAGACAGGCATTCGGCTACACCTTC
>-|TRBV5-1|TRBJ1-1|-
CASSLAAGMNTEAFF
TGCGCCAGCAGCTTGGCGGCAGGGATGAACACTGAAGCTTTCTTT
>-|TRBV5-8|TRBJ1-5|few
CASSSGSSYSNQPQHF
TGTGCCAGCAGCTCAGGTTCCAGTTATAGCAATCAGCCCCAGCATTTT
>-|TRBV7-9|TRBJ1-6|-
CASSFSGSYNSPLHF
TGTGCCAGCAGTTTTTCGGGCTCCTATAATTCACCCCTCCACTTT
>-|TRBV5-1|TRBJ2-5|-
CASRSNQETQYF
TGCGCCAGCAGGAGTAATCAAGAGACCCAGTACTTC
>TRBD1|TRBV5-1|TRBJ2-5|few
CASSPDRGIGTQYF
TGCGCCAGCAGCCCCGACAGGGGTATTGGGACCCAGTACTTC
>-|TRBV28|TRBJ2-3|few
CASTGAASEMADTQYF
TGTGCCAGCACGGGGGCGGCTTCCGAGATGGCAGATACGCAGTATTTT
>TRBD1|TRBV6-5|TRBJ2-7|few
CASRTGEDEQYF
TGTGCCAGCAGGACAGGGGAGGACGAGCAGTACTTC
>-|TRBV30|TRBJ1-1|-
CAWSHQGWTEAFF
TGTGCCTGGAGTCACCAGGGTTGGACTGAAGCTTTCTTT
>-|TRBV5-1|TRBJ1-2|few
CASSPGPNLDYGYTF
TGCGCCAGCAGCCCGGGACCCAATCTAGACTATGGCTACACCTTC
>-|TRBV18|TRBJ1-2|few
CASSPTGDNYGYTF
TGTGCCAGCTCACCAACGGGGGATAACTATGGCTACACCTTC
>-|TRBV7-3|TRBJ1-1|-
CASSPQPFLNTEAFF
TGTGCCAGCAGCCCCCAGCCCTTCTTGAACACTGAAGCTTTCTTT
>TRBD1|TRBV29-1|TRBJ2-7|-
CSVEDRGEQYF
TGCAGCGTGGAAGACAGGGGCGAGCAGTACTTC